This passage covers 3 T cell receptor beta chains from one sample sequenced in a study of shared clonotypes between healthy human individuals. Sequencing was performed with immunoSEQ multiplex PCR; in TCRdb, only in-frame clones are kept and a portion is missing. The sample holds under 1,100,000 clones; more than 65% are singletons and the top ten take around 1.5%. The sample consisted of memory CD4+ T cells sorted from blood. This sample's subset: CD45RA-negative fraction. The source is a man between 18 and 29 years old in good health.

V gene TRBV5-1 combines with J gene TRBJ2-6, with D unclear. Trimming left V 4 bases short and J 4 bases short, with 9 bases between. The germline gives CDR1 SGHRS, CDR2 YFSETQ. The CDR3 covers 14 residues. Here the CDR3 DNA reads TGCGCCAGCAGCCCGGATGGGGGGGCCAACGTCCTGACTTTC. This translates into CASSPDGGANVLTF.

The chain employs TRBV5-1 and TRBJ2-5; 8 positions match TRBD1. This CDR3 contains 15 residues. V shed 0 bases, J shed 5 bases, and the junction held 6 bases outside the gene matches. CDR1 and CDR2 from the germline V gene are SGHRS and YFSETQ. The CDR3 DNA reads as TGCGCCAGCAGCTTGGGGACAGGGACCGGGGAGACCCAGTACTTC. Its protein product is CASSLGTGTGETQYF.

The chain employs TRBV7-2 and TRBJ1-5; maybe TRBD1 (6 bases). The length of the CDR3 is 16 residues. The germline V gene has CDR1 SGHTA and CDR2 FQGNSA. V was pared by 2 bases and J by 0 bases, with 11 bases between. The DNA for the CDR3 is TGTGCCAGCAGCTTATCAGGGGCCCTTAGCAATCAGCCCCAGCATTTT. It translates to CASSLSGALSNQPQHF. The full variable domain, completed using reference TRBV7-2 and TRBJ1-5, is GAGVSQSPSNKVTEKGKDVELRCDPISGHTALYWYRQSLGQGLEFLIYFQGNSAPDKSGLPSDRFSAERTGGSVSTLTIQRTQQEDSAVYLCASSLSGALSNQPQHFGDGTRLSIL.